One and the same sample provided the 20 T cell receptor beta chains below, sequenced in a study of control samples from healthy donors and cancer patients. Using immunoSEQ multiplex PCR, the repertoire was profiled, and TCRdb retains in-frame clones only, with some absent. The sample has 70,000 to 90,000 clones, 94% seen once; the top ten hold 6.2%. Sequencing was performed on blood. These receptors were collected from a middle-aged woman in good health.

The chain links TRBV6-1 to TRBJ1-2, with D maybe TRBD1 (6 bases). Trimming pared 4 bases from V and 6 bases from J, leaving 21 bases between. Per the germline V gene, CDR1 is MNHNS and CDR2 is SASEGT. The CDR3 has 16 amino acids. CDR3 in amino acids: CASSASQGFPIDGYTF. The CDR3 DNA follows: TGTGCCAGCAGTGCCTCACAGGGCTTCCCCATTGATGGCTACACCTTC.

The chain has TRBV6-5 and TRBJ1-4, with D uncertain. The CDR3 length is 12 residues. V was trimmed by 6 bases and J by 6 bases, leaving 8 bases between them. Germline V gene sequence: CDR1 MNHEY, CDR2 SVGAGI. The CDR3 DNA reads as TGTGCCAGCAGGGGATTTGATGAAAAACTGTTTTTT. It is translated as CASRGFDEKLFF.

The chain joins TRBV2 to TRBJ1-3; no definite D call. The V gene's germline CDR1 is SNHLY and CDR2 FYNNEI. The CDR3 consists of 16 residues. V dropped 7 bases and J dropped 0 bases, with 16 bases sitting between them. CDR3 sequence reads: CASTSQLTHSGNTIYF. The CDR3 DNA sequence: TGTGCCAGCACGTCACAGCTTACCCACTCTGGAAACACCATATATTTT.

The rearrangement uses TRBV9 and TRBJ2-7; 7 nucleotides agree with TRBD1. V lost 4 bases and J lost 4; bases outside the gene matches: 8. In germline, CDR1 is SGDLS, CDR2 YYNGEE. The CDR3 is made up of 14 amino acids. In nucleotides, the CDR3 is TGTGCCAGCAGCCCCGAGGGACAGTCGTACGAGCAGTACTTC. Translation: CASSPEGQSYEQYF. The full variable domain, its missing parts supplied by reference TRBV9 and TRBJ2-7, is DSGVTQTPKHLITATGQRVTLRCSPRSGDLSVYWYQQSLDQGLQFLIQYYNGEERAKGNILERFSAQQFPDLHSELNLSSLELGDSALYFCASSPEGQSYEQYFGPGTRLTVT.

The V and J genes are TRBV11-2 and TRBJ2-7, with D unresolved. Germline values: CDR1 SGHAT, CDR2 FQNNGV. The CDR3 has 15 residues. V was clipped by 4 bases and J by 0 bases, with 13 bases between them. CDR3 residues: CASSSEGGPSYEQYF. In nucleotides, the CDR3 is TGTGCCAGCAGCTCCGAAGGCGGCCCCTCCTACGAGCAGTACTTC. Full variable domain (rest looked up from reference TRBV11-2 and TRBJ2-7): EAGVAQSPRYKIIEKRQSVAFWCNPISGHATLYWYQQILGQGPKLLIQFQNNGVVDDSQLPKDRFSAERLKGVDSTLKIQPAKLEDSAVYLCASSSEGGPSYEQYFGPGTRLTVT.

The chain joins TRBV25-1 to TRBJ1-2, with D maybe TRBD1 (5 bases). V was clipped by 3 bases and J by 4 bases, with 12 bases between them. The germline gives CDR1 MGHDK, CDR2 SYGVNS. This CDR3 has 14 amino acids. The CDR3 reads CASSESTVLYGYTF. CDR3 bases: TGTGCCAGCAGTGAGTCGACAGTACTCTATGGCTACACCTTC.

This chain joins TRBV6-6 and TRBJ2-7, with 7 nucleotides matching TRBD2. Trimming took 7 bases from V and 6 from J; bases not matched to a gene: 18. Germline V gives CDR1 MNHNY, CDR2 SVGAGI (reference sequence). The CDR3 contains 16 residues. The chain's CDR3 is CASTSFRGLVLGEQYF. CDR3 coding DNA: TGTGCCAGCACTTCCTTCCGCGGACTAGTGTTGGGCGAGCAGTACTTC.

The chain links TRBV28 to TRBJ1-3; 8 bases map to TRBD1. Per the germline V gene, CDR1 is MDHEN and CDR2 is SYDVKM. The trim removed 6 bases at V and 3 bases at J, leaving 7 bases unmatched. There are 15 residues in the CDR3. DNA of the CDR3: TGTGCCAGCAGGGGAGGACAGGGTGGTGGAAACACCATATATTTT. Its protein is CASRGGQGGGNTIYF.

The CDR3 sequence: CASSQPGQGNNEQFF. CDR3 bases: TGTGCCAGCAGCCAGCCCGGACAGGGGAACAATGAGCAGTTCTTC. The rearrangement joins TRBV3-1 (or the pseudogene TRBV3-2) to TRBJ2-1, with TRBD1 matching over 9 bases. The CDR3 runs 15 residues. J gave up 5 bases and V 3 bases, and 5 bases lay outside the gene matches. Germline CDR1 is LGHDT and CDR2 is YNNKEL (reference sequence).

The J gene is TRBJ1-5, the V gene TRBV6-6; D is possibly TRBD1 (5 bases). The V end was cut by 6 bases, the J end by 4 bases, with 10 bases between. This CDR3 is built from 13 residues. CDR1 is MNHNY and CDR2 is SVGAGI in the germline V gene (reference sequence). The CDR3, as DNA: TGTGCCAGCAGGATAAACAGGAATCAGCCCCAGCATTTT. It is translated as CASRINRNQPQHF.

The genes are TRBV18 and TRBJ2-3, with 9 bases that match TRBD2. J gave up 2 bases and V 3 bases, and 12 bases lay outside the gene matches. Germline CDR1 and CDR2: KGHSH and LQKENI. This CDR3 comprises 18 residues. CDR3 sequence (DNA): TGTGCCAGCTCACCTTCCAATTTGCGGGAGGGCCCCACAGATACGCAGTATTTT. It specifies CASSPSNLREGPTDTQYF.

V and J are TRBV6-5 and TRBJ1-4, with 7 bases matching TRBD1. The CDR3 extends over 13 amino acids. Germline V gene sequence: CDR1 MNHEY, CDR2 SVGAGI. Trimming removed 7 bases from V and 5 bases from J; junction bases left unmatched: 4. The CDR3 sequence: CASTQTGNEKLFF. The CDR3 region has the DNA TGTGCCAGCACCCAGACAGGGAATGAAAAACTGTTTTTT.

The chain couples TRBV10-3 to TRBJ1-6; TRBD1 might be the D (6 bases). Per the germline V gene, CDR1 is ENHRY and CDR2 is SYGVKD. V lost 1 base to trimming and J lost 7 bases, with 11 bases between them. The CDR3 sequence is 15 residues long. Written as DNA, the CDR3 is TGTGCCATCAGTGAGTTGGCAGGGACAAATTCACCCCTCCACTTT. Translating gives CAISELAGTNSPLHF.

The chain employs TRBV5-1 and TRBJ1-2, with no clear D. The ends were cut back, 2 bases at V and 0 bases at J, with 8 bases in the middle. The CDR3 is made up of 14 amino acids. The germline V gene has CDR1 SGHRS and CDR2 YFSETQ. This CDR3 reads CASSLTLANYGYTF. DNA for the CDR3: TGCGCCAGCAGCTTAACCTTAGCTAACTATGGCTACACCTTC.

For the CDR3, the DNA is TGCAGCGTTACCCTCCGGCCAAGAGAGGACACAGATACGCAGTATTTT. This translates into CSVTLRPREDTDTQYF. The chain employs TRBV29-1 and TRBJ2-3; no reliable D call. Trimming removed 5 bases at V and 2 bases at J, with 20 bases between. The germline V gene has CDR1 SQVTM and CDR2 ANQGSEA. CDR3 length equals 16 residues.

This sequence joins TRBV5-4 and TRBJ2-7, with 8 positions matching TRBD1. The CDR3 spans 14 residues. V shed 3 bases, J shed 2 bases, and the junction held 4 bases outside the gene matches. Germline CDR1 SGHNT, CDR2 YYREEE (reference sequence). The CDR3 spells CASSSMDRAYEQYF. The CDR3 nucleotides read TGTGCCAGCAGCTCAATGGACAGGGCCTACGAGCAGTACTTC.

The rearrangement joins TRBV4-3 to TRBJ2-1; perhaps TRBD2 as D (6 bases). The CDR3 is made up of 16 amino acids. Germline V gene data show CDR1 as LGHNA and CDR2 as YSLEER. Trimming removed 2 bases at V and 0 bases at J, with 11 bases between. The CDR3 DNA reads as TGCGCCAGCAGCCAAAGGGAGGTTAGCTCCTACAATGAGCAGTTCTTC. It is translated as CASSQREVSSYNEQFF.

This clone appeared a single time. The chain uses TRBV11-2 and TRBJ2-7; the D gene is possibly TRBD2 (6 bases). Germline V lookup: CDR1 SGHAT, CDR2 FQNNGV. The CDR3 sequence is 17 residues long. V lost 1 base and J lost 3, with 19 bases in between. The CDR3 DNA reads TGTGCCAGCAGCTTAGCGGGGGACTTTTCGACAGTCTACGAGCAGTACTTC. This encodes CASSLAGDFSTVYEQYF.

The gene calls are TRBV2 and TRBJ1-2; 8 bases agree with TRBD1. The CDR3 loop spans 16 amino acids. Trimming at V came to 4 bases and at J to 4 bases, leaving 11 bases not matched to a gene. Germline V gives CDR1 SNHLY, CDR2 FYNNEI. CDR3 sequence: CASSVRPTGALYGYTF. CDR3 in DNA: TGTGCCAGCAGTGTGCGGCCGACAGGGGCCCTCTATGGCTACACCTTC.

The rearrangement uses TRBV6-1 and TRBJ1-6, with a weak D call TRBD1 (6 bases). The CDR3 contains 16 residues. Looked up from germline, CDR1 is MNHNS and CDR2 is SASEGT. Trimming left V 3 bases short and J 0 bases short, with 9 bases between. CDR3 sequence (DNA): TGTGCCAGCAGTGAGGGACAACCCTCCTATAATTCACCCCTCCACTTT. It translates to CASSEGQPSYNSPLHF.